These T cell receptor beta chains were read from a single sample in a study of cytomegalovirus exposure and HLA in healthy donors. The data were produced by immunoSEQ multiplex PCR, yet TCRdb's version contains in-frame clones alone and is incomplete. The sample gives 150,000 to 200,000 clones, less than 90% of which show up once; about 0.24% is in the top ten. The sample comprised PBMCs. The receptors shown here come from a boy aged 5 to 17 in good health and CMV-seronegative. Both conserved end residues are part of each CDR3. Each record gives: J gene, V gene, CDR3 length, D gene, clone size, CDR3 protein, CDR3 DNA. A D gene is named only where the DNA matches it firmly. Not every row has a clone size; where given, it reads once, few, many or a size class.

j_gene: TRBJ2-7
v_gene: TRBV9
len: 16
d_gene: TRBD1
abundance: NA
CDR3aa: CASSESTGIVPYEQYF
CDR3nt: TGTGCCAGCAGCGAATCGACAGGGATTGTGCCCTACGAGCAGTACTTC

j_gene: TRBJ2-3
v_gene: TRBV2
len: 16
d_gene: TRBD2
abundance: once
CDR3aa: CASTRTSGGATDTQYF
CDR3nt: TGTGCCAGCACTCGGACTAGCGGGGGTGCCACAGATACGCAGTATTTT

j_gene: TRBJ1-1
v_gene: TRBV5-1
len: 13
d_gene: TRBD1
abundance: NA
CDR3aa: CASSATGTGEAFF
CDR3nt: TGCGCCAGCAGCGCGACGGGGACAGGGGAAGCTTTCTTT

j_gene: TRBJ1-4
v_gene: TRBV6-6
len: 15
d_gene: NA
abundance: NA
CDR3aa: CASSRPGREGEKLFF
CDR3nt: TGTGCCAGCAGCCGCCCGGGGAGGGAGGGGGAAAAACTGTTTTTT

j_gene: TRBJ2-3
v_gene: TRBV27
len: 16
d_gene: TRBD2
abundance: NA
CDR3aa: CASSLIAGGPADTQYF
CDR3nt: TGTGCCAGCAGTCTGATAGCGGGGGGGCCGGCAGATACGCAGTATTTT

j_gene: TRBJ1-1
v_gene: TRBV5-1
len: 15
d_gene: NA
abundance: NA
CDR3aa: CASSPPGGRDTEAFF
CDR3nt: TGCGCCAGCAGCCCCCCGGGGGGCAGGGACACTGAAGCTTTCTTT

j_gene: TRBJ2-3
v_gene: TRBV27
len: 15
d_gene: TRBD2
abundance: NA
CDR3aa: CASSLPASGTDTQYF
CDR3nt: TGTGCCAGCAGTTTACCGGCTAGCGGGACAGATACGCAGTATTTT

j_gene: TRBJ1-1
v_gene: TRBV29-1
len: 16
d_gene: NA
abundance: NA
CDR3aa: CSVEEASGGGGTEAFF
CDR3nt: TGCAGCGTTGAAGAGGCTTCAGGCGGGGGTGGCACTGAAGCTTTCTTT

j_gene: TRBJ1-4
v_gene: TRBV14
len: 15
d_gene: NA
abundance: NA
CDR3aa: CASSQDSRGWEKLFF
CDR3nt: TGTGCCAGCAGCCAAGATTCCCGGGGTTGGGAAAAACTGTTTTTT

j_gene: TRBJ2-2
v_gene: TRBV6-4
len: 13
d_gene: NA
abundance: NA
CDR3aa: CAPRGRGTGELFF
CDR3nt: TGTGCCCCTCGAGGGAGGGGGACCGGGGAGCTGTTTTTT

j_gene: TRBJ2-5
v_gene: TRBV7-7
len: 16
d_gene: NA
abundance: once
CDR3aa: CASSRISTRTQETQYF
CDR3nt: TGTGCTAGCAGCAGGATCTCTACTAGAACGCAAGAGACCCAGTACTTC

j_gene: TRBJ2-7
v_gene: TRBV10-3
len: 13
d_gene: NA
abundance: NA
CDR3aa: CAISERQHHEQYF
CDR3nt: TGTGCCATCAGTGAGCGACAGCACCACGAGCAGTACTTC

j_gene: TRBJ1-5
v_gene: TRBV2
len: 13
d_gene: NA
abundance: NA
CDR3aa: CASRHDSNQPQHF
CDR3nt: TGTGCCAGCAGACACGATAGCAATCAGCCCCAGCATTTT

j_gene: TRBJ2-5
v_gene: TRBV9
len: 14
d_gene: NA
abundance: NA
CDR3aa: CASSVAGGQETQYF
CDR3nt: TGTGCCAGCAGCGTAGCCGGGGGTCAAGAGACCCAGTACTTC

j_gene: TRBJ2-7
v_gene: TRBV27
len: 15
d_gene: TRBD1
abundance: NA
CDR3aa: CASSTPGTGAREQYF
CDR3nt: TGTGCCAGCAGTACCCCCGGGACAGGGGCTCGGGAGCAGTACTTC

j_gene: TRBJ1-5
v_gene: TRBV6-1
len: 14
d_gene: TRBD1
abundance: NA
CDR3aa: CASSRTGRDQPQHF
CDR3nt: TGTGCCAGCAGTCGGACAGGGCGGGATCAGCCCCAGCATTTT

j_gene: TRBJ1-2
v_gene: TRBV29-1
len: 12
d_gene: NA
abundance: NA
CDR3aa: CSVVEGGYGYTF
CDR3nt: TGCAGCGTTGTTGAGGGCGGCTATGGCTACACCTTC

j_gene: TRBJ2-5
v_gene: TRBV5-1
len: 13
d_gene: NA
abundance: once
CDR3aa: CASSLAGIETQYF
CDR3nt: TGCGCCAGCAGCTTGGCAGGGATAGAGACCCAGTACTTC

j_gene: TRBJ1-3
v_gene: TRBV5-1
len: 18
d_gene: TRBD1
abundance: NA
CDR3aa: CASSLAGTGGFSGNTIYF
CDR3nt: TGCGCCAGCAGCTTGGCCGGGACAGGGGGCTTCTCTGGAAACACCATATATTTT

j_gene: TRBJ1-1
v_gene: TRBV2
len: 12
d_gene: NA
abundance: few
CDR3aa: CASSELGGYAFF
CDR3nt: TGTGCCAGCAGTGAATTGGGGGGATATGCTTTCTTT

j_gene: TRBJ1-2
v_gene: TRBV2
len: 15
d_gene: TRBD1
abundance: NA
CDR3aa: CASSEGGGTDYGYTF
CDR3nt: TGTGCCAGCAGTGAAGGCGGGGGGACAGACTATGGCTACACCTTC

j_gene: TRBJ2-3
v_gene: TRBV4-2
len: 13
d_gene: NA
abundance: NA
CDR3aa: CASSQGEADTQYF
CDR3nt: TGTGCCAGCAGCCAAGGAGAGGCAGATACGCAGTATTTT

j_gene: TRBJ2-7
v_gene: TRBV7-2
len: 11
d_gene: TRBD1
abundance: NA
CDR3aa: CASSTGAEQYF
CDR3nt: TGTGCCAGCAGTACAGGGGCCGAGCAGTACTTC

j_gene: TRBJ2-7
v_gene: TRBV27
len: 19
d_gene: TRBD2
abundance: NA
CDR3aa: CASSLPSPPGGRARDEQYF
CDR3nt: TGTGCCAGCAGTTTACCCTCCCCCCCGGGCGGGAGGGCCAGAGACGAGCAGTACTTC

j_gene: TRBJ2-3
v_gene: TRBV2
len: 16
d_gene: NA
abundance: NA
CDR3aa: CASSPTTGKVTDTQYF
CDR3nt: TGTGCCAGCAGCCCGACCACAGGGAAGGTCACAGATACGCAGTATTTT

j_gene: TRBJ1-3
v_gene: TRBV10-3
len: 19
d_gene: TRBD1
abundance: NA
CDR3aa: CAILSAAGQGALTGNTIYF
CDR3nt: TGTGCCATCTTATCGGCAGCGGGACAGGGAGCCCTTACTGGAAACACCATATATTTT

j_gene: TRBJ2-7
v_gene: TRBV2
len: 15
d_gene: TRBD2
abundance: NA
CDR3aa: CASRIAGALSYEQYF
CDR3nt: TGTGCCAGCAGGATAGCGGGAGCCCTCTCCTACGAGCAGTACTTC

j_gene: TRBJ1-1
v_gene: TRBV30
len: 12
d_gene: NA
abundance: NA
CDR3aa: CAWSPGGVAAFF
CDR3nt: TGTGCCTGGAGTCCCGGGGGAGTAGCAGCTTTCTTT

j_gene: TRBJ2-2
v_gene: TRBV10-2
len: 18
d_gene: TRBD2
abundance: NA
CDR3aa: CASSDLLAGPSNTGELFF
CDR3nt: TGCGCCAGCAGTGATTTACTAGCGGGGCCCTCGAACACCGGGGAGCTGTTTTTT

j_gene: TRBJ1-4
v_gene: TRBV15
len: 15
d_gene: NA
abundance: NA
CDR3aa: CATTAGLIGNEKLFF
CDR3nt: TGTGCCACCACCGCAGGGCTGATTGGTAATGAAAAACTGTTTTTT

j_gene: TRBJ2-1
v_gene: TRBV29-1
len: 15
d_gene: NA
abundance: NA
CDR3aa: CSVEDRDSVYNEQFF
CDR3nt: TGCAGCGTTGAAGACAGGGATTCGGTGTACAATGAGCAGTTCTTC

j_gene: TRBJ2-2
v_gene: TRBV5-1
len: 14
d_gene: NA
abundance: NA
CDR3aa: CASSSTLGGGELFF
CDR3nt: TGCGCCAGCAGCTCAACCCTCGGGGGCGGGGAGCTGTTTTTT

j_gene: TRBJ1-1
v_gene: TRBV29-1
len: 13
d_gene: TRBD1
abundance: NA
CDR3aa: CSAPGQGVSEAFF
CDR3nt: TGCAGCGCACCAGGACAGGGTGTGTCTGAAGCTTTCTTT

j_gene: TRBJ2-3
v_gene: TRBV5-6
len: 15
d_gene: TRBD2
abundance: NA
CDR3aa: CASSLVSGRVDTQYF
CDR3nt: TGTGCCAGCAGCTTGGTTAGCGGGAGGGTAGATACGCAGTATTTT

j_gene: TRBJ1-2
v_gene: TRBV5-1
len: 15
d_gene: NA
abundance: NA
CDR3aa: CASAEGGAANYGYTF
CDR3nt: TGCGCCAGCGCAGAAGGAGGGGCTGCTAACTATGGCTACACCTTC

j_gene: TRBJ1-1
v_gene: TRBV9
len: 16
d_gene: TRBD1
abundance: NA
CDR3aa: CASSVETGFPSTEAFF
CDR3nt: TGTGCCAGCAGCGTAGAGACAGGGTTCCCCTCCACTGAAGCTTTCTTT

j_gene: TRBJ1-1
v_gene: TRBV7-9
len: 17
d_gene: NA
abundance: NA
CDR3aa: CASSRPPIVDSNTEAFF
CDR3nt: TGTGCCAGCAGCCGACCCCCCATAGTAGACTCGAACACTGAAGCTTTCTTT

j_gene: TRBJ2-5
v_gene: TRBV7-9
len: 16
d_gene: NA
abundance: NA
CDR3aa: CASSLTGLGAKETQYF
CDR3nt: TGTGCCAGCAGCTTAACGGGGTTGGGGGCAAAAGAGACCCAGTACTTC

j_gene: TRBJ2-3
v_gene: TRBV27
len: 14
d_gene: NA
abundance: NA
CDR3aa: CASSLWQGRRTQYF
CDR3nt: TGTGCCAGCAGTTTATGGCAGGGTCGAAGAACGCAGTATTTT

j_gene: TRBJ1-1
v_gene: TRBV7-9
len: 14
d_gene: NA
abundance: NA
CDR3aa: CASSLDRVATEAFF
CDR3nt: TGTGCCAGCAGCTTAGACAGGGTGGCCACTGAAGCTTTCTTT

j_gene: TRBJ1-1
v_gene: TRBV27
len: 14
d_gene: NA
abundance: NA
CDR3aa: CASTHDILNTEAFF
CDR3nt: TGTGCCAGCACCCACGACATTCTGAACACTGAAGCTTTCTTT

j_gene: TRBJ1-5
v_gene: TRBV4-1
len: 15
d_gene: TRBD1
abundance: NA
CDR3aa: CASSPGTGYYQPQHF
CDR3nt: TGCGCCAGCAGCCCAGGGACAGGGTACTATCAGCCCCAGCATTTT

j_gene: TRBJ2-2
v_gene: TRBV5-4
len: 17
d_gene: NA
abundance: NA
CDR3aa: CASSKRSRDWLTGELFF
CDR3nt: TGTGCCAGCAGCAAACGATCCCGGGACTGGTTGACCGGGGAGCTGTTTTTT

j_gene: TRBJ2-7
v_gene: TRBV7-2
len: 15
d_gene: NA
abundance: NA
CDR3aa: CASSYLAQGLYEQYF
CDR3nt: TGTGCCAGCAGCTACCTCGCCCAGGGGCTCTACGAGCAGTACTTC

j_gene: TRBJ2-3
v_gene: TRBV5-6
len: 12
d_gene: NA
abundance: few
CDR3aa: CASSYEQYTQYF
CDR3nt: TGTGCCAGCAGTTATGAACAGTATACGCAGTATTTT

j_gene: TRBJ2-1
v_gene: TRBV27
len: 11
d_gene: NA
abundance: NA
CDR3aa: CASIEGNEQFF
CDR3nt: TGTGCCAGCATTGAGGGCAATGAGCAGTTCTTC

j_gene: TRBJ2-7
v_gene: TRBV6-1
len: 14
d_gene: NA
abundance: NA
CDR3aa: CASSEILHHYEQYF
CDR3nt: TGTGCCAGCAGTGAGATTTTACATCACTACGAGCAGTACTTC

j_gene: TRBJ2-3
v_gene: TRBV7-2
len: 17
d_gene: TRBD2
abundance: NA
CDR3aa: CASSPGLAGAFTDTQYF
CDR3nt: TGTGCCAGCAGCCCAGGACTAGCGGGGGCCTTCACAGATACGCAGTATTTT

j_gene: TRBJ2-6
v_gene: TRBV13
len: 18
d_gene: TRBD1
abundance: few
CDR3aa: CASSLSGQGFAGANVLTF
CDR3nt: TGTGCCAGCAGCTTATCTGGACAGGGGTTCGCTGGGGCCAACGTCCTGACTTTC

j_gene: TRBJ2-1
v_gene: TRBV5-1
len: 16
d_gene: TRBD2
abundance: few
CDR3aa: CASSLGGGSSYNEQFF
CDR3nt: TGCGCCAGCAGCTTGGGGGGCGGGAGCTCCTACAATGAGCAGTTCTTC